This TCR beta chain was observed in a study of blood T cell repertoires in COVID-19. Overall study context: The study drew acute and convalescent COVID-19 samples from the United States, Italy and Spain.

CDR3 size: 13 residues. CDR1 is WNHNN and CDR2 is SYGVQD in the germline V gene (reference sequence). V was pared by 6 bases and J by 5 bases, with 5 bases of the junction left unmatched. Assay: immunoSEQ multiplex PCR; the TCRdb copy retains only in-frame clones and omits some. This sample has around 23,000 clones, with roughly 80% found just once. The chain uses TRBV10-1 and TRBJ1-1; 8 positions match TRBD1. Sequences were obtained from peripheral blood. The origin of this receptor is a human donor in a cohort sampled during active COVID-19. In DNA form, the CDR3 reads TGCGCCAGCAGCGGACAGGGTATGACTGAAGCTTTCTTT. It is translated as CASSGQGMTEAFF.